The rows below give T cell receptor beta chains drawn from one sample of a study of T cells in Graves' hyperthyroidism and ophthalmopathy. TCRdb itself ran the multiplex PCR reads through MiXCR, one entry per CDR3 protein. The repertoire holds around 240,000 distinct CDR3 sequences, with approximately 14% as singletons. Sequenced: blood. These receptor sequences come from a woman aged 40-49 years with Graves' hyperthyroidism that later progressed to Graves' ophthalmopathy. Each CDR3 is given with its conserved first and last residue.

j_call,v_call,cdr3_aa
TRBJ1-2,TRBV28,CASSLVGLGYTF
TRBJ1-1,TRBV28,CASSLWGAITEAFF
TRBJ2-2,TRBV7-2,CASSRRLAGEGGNTGELFF
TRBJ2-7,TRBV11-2,CASSLGGQAGYEQYF
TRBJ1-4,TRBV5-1,CASSSLGGSNGKLFF
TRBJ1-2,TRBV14,CASSFGTDHYGYTF
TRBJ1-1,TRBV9,CASSVVSGFGEAFF
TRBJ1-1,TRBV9,CASSVAPMDSRLNTEAFF
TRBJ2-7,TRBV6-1,CASRLWSGGTYEQYF
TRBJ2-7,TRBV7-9,CASSELLGQVISYEHYF
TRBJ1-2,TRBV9,CASSVVPPSPNYGYTF
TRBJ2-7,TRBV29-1,CSVATSGYEQYF
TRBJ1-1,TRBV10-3,CAIRTEMNTEAFF
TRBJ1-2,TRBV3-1,CASSRGGSNYGYTF
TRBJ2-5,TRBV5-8,CASSGDIRETQYF
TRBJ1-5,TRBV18,CASSRTGFSNQPQHF
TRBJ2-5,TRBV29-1,CSVVLGFGQETQYF
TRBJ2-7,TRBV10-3,CAISLAGVVYEQYF
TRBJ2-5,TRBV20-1,CSARSGRVGETQYF
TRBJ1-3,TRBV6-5,CASSYSSISLENTIYF
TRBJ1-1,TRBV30,CAWSWRYTEAFF
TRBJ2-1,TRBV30,CAWSGLAGHRHEQFF